The rows below give T cell receptor beta chains drawn from one sample of a study of cytomegalovirus exposure and HLA in healthy donors. Sequencing used immunoSEQ multiplex PCR; TCRdb keeps in-frame clones, though not all of them. The table records about 110,000 clones, around 64% of them present only once. The sample was PBMCs. These receptors all stem from a man aged 30-40 years in good health and CMV-seropositive. CDR3s include the opening cysteine and the closing phenylalanine or tryptophan. A D gene is named only where the DNA matches it firmly. Some rows mark clone size as missing; the rest say once, few, many or name a class of expanded clone.

v_gene,abundance,d_gene,j_gene,CDR3aa,CDR3nt
TRBV15,NA,NA,TRBJ1-5,CATSRDRVGQPQHF,TGTGCCACCAGCAGAGACAGGGTCGGTCAGCCCCAGCATTTT
TRBV9,few,TRBD1,TRBJ2-1,CASSVGTGGNWDEQFF,TGTGCCAGCAGCGTCGGGACAGGGGGTAATTGGGATGAGCAGTTCTTC
TRBV18,NA,TRBD1,TRBJ2-7,CASSPGQGAYEQYF,TGTGCCAGCTCACCCGGACAGGGGGCCTACGAGCAGTACTTC
TRBV4-1,NA,NA,TRBJ2-1,CASSQDSEGGTMFEQFF,TGCGCCAGCAGCCAAGATTCGGAGGGGGGGACAATGTTTGAGCAGTTCTTC
TRBV7-2,NA,NA,TRBJ1-1,CASSLVGRAATEAFF,TGTGCCAGCAGCTTAGTGGGCAGGGCGGCCACTGAAGCTTTCTTT
TRBV2,NA,NA,TRBJ2-1,CASRGTRIGNNEQFF,TGTGCCAGCAGGGGAACTAGAATTGGGAACAATGAGCAGTTCTTC
TRBV6-1,NA,TRBD1,TRBJ1-5,CASSSDRGSNQPQHF,TGTGCCAGCAGCTCGGACAGGGGGAGCAATCAGCCCCAGCATTTT
TRBV5-4,NA,NA,TRBJ2-2,CASSLGTPNTGELFF,TGTGCCAGCAGCTTGGGGACACCCAACACCGGGGAGCTGTTTTTT
TRBV11-3,NA,NA,TRBJ1-1,CASSPGVNTEAFF,TGTGCCAGCAGCCCCGGGGTGAACACTGAAGCTTTCTTT
TRBV9,few,NA,TRBJ2-1,CASSEDYYNEQFF,TGTGCCAGCAGCGAGGACTACTACAATGAGCAGTTCTTC
TRBV27,NA,TRBD1,TRBJ1-4,CASNLKPPPIPGQVPSNEKLFF,TGTGCCAGCAATCTCAAACCCCCCCCGATACCGGGACAGGTCCCGTCTAATGAAAAACTGTTTTTT
TRBV20-1,NA,NA,TRBJ2-7,CSARQGDEQYF,TGCAGTGCTAGACAGGGCGACGAGCAGTACTTC
TRBV9,NA,NA,TRBJ1-6,CASSVGRVNNSPLHF,TGTGCCAGCAGCGTAGGGAGGGTAAATAATTCACCCCTCCACTTT
TRBV11-3,NA,TRBD1,TRBJ2-5,CASTRRQGTGETQYF,TGTGCCAGCACCCGACGACAGGGGACGGGAGAGACCCAGTACTTC
TRBV29-1,NA,NA,TRBJ2-2,CSAPRSNTGELFF,TGCAGCGCTCCCAGATCCAACACCGGGGAGCTGTTTTTT
TRBV5-1,few,NA,TRBJ1-2,CASSLGLGTGVDGYTF,TGCGCCAGCAGCTTGGGATTGGGAACAGGAGTGGATGGCTACACCTTC
TRBV7-2,few,NA,TRBJ1-1,CASSPQTVNTEAFF,TGTGCCAGCAGCCCCCAGACAGTTAACACTGAAGCTTTCTTT
TRBV11-3,NA,NA,TRBJ2-5,CASSLDRGTQYF,TGTGCCAGCAGCTTAGATCGTGGCACCCAGTACTTC
TRBV27,NA,TRBD2,TRBJ2-1,CASSLSEGGTNEQFF,TGTGCCAGCAGTTTATCGGAGGGAGGGACCAATGAGCAGTTCTTC
TRBV6-5,NA,NA,TRBJ2-7,CASRKTVSGYEQYF,TGTGCCAGCAGAAAGACGGTCTCGGGTTACGAGCAGTACTTC
TRBV29-1,NA,TRBD1,TRBJ1-2,CSVASRQGSYGYTF,TGCAGCGTCGCCTCTCGACAGGGGAGTTATGGCTACACCTTC
TRBV7-9,NA,NA,TRBJ2-3,CASYGRTGDTQYF,TGTGCCAGCTACGGCCGGACGGGGGATACGCAGTATTTT
TRBV19,NA,NA,TRBJ1-1,CASAQLRGGPTEAFF,TGTGCCAGTGCACAACTTAGGGGGGGACCCACTGAAGCTTTCTTT
TRBV5-1,NA,TRBD1,TRBJ1-1,CASSSLAPFSGTGNTEAFF,TGCGCCAGCAGCTCCCTAGCCCCATTTTCCGGGACAGGGAACACTGAAGCTTTCTTT
TRBV25-1,NA,NA,TRBJ1-4,CASSEFGYEKLFF,TGTGCCAGCAGTGAATTCGGGTACGAAAAACTGTTTTTT
TRBV5-4,NA,TRBD2,TRBJ2-3,CASSLGLAGGRGTDTQYF,TGTGCCAGCAGCTTGGGACTAGCGGGGGGCCGCGGCACAGATACGCAGTATTTT
TRBV6-6,NA,NA,TRBJ1-1,CASSYGAGNTEAFF,TGTGCCAGCAGTTACGGGGCTGGGAACACTGAAGCTTTCTTT